This TCR beta chain derives from a study of blood T cell repertoires in COVID-19. On the study more broadly: Acute-phase and convalescent COVID-19 samples originated in the United States, Italy and Spain. T cells, B-cell-depleted T cells, or PBMCs provided the cDNA or gDNA that served as material.

In the study's own analysis: Quantification of nucleated cells was approximated via reference gene primer amplification. Data came from immunoSEQ multiplex PCR; TCRdb stores just in-frame clones and leaves some out. V, J and clone size derive from that table, while D and trimming were established from the DNA sequence. The data show 75,000 to 80,000 clones, 65% to 90% seen once. The CDR3 spans 14 residues. The V and J ends lost 3 bases and 9 bases, in that order; junction bases with no gene match: 8. In germline, CDR1 is SGHTA, CDR2 FQGTGA. This clonotype originated in a human donor in a cohort sampled during active COVID-19. Material for sequencing was peripheral blood. This chain connects TRBV7-3 to TRBJ2-4; 7 positions match TRBD1. In DNA, the CDR3 is TGTGCCAGCAGCTTCTCTCAGGGGGTAGGCATTCAGTACTTC. This gives the protein CASSFSQGVGIQYF.